The clone carrying this TCR beta chain came up once. Its antigen is as yet unknown. The assay used deep level. Assay: immunoSEQ multiplex PCR; the TCRdb copy retains only in-frame clones and omits some. The sample shows millions of clones, about 92% of them seen only once. CD45RO-negative, CCR7-selected cells formed the naive CD8 fraction, which excluded terminally differentiated effector memory CD45RA+ cells. The sample originates from a study of shared clonotypes between healthy human individuals. Notes on the study in general: The study's rarefaction showed incomplete sorted-subset sequencing despite large depth. Clonotypes that were shared across a handful of donors made up roughly 5% of naive CD4 clonotypes. Naive subsets tended to show greater estimated richness than memory subsets.

The CDR3 extends over 16 amino acids. V was pared by 1 base and J by 4 bases, with 8 bases of the junction left unmatched. Germline lookup yields CDR1 SEHNR and CDR2 FQNEAQ (reference sequence). The rearrangement uses TRBV7-9 and TRBJ2-5; the match to TRBD2 covers 8 bases. Sequenced: naive CD8+ T cells from PBMCs. The receptor was derived from a man younger than 35 in good health. Some clones in this sample may be carry-over from other donors' samples. CDR3 sequence (DNA): TGTGCCAGCAGCTTAGTAACAGCGGGAGTACGAGAGACCCAGTACTTC. Amino acid sequence: CASSLVTAGVRETQYF.